Sequencing of this T cell receptor beta chain was carried out in a study of molecular identifiers for immune sequencing clone quantification. Study results and limitations: Over 97% of effector molecules, but under 1% in naive cells, were held by clones with more than 20 RNA copies. Among about a million naive cells, spiked Jurkat TCR RNA from a single cell was reportedly detectable.

Naive CD8 T cells underwent sorting with the CD8+CD4-CCR7+CD45RA+ definition. A few counts support this clonotype. Its antigen remains unknown. This may come from a read error, since a much larger clone is one base off. Preparation methods for the bulk TCR libraries were those previously described, with listed TCR primers. TCRdb analysed the PCR reads with MiXCR anew, one entry per CDR3 protein. The table includes 550,000 to 750,000 distinct CDR3 sequences, 15% to 20% detected once. The clonotype originates from a human donor in good health. Some libraries in this study had Jurkat cell RNA spiked in. The sequencing input was naive CD8+ T cells from blood, with Jurkat cell RNA spiked in. Subset of the sample: FACS-sorted CD8+CD4-CCR7+CD45RA+ naive T cells.

CDR3 residues: CASSIGARGNNQPQHF. CDR3 coding DNA: TGTGCCAGTAGTATAGGGGCCAGGGGAAACAATCAGCCCCAGCATTTT. The V call is TRBV19, the J call TRBJ1-5, with a tentative D call TRBD1 (6 bases). V lost 1 base and J 3 bases, leaving 13 bases between the germline ends. The CDR3 covers 16 residues. Germline-derived CDR1 and CDR2 are LNHDA and SQIVND (reference sequence). The whole variable domain, filled in from reference TRBV19 and TRBJ1-5, reads DGGITQSPKYLFRKEGQNVTLSCEQNLNHDAMYWYRQDPGQGLRLIYYSQIVNDFQKGDIAEGYSVSREKKESFPLTVTSAQKNPTAFYLCASSIGARGNNQPQHFGDGTRLSIL.